This T cell receptor beta chain was sequenced for a study of radiation and T cells in renal cell carcinoma. Sequenced by immunoSEQ multiplex PCR; TCRdb stores in-frame clones only, minus some. Among some 70,000 clones listed, 82% were seen once. The time point was: blood 2 weeks post-SBRT. Sample treatment: 15 Gy SBRT to primary tumor, nephrectomy 4 weeks later. J was trimmed by 2 bases and V by 4 bases; bases with no gene match: 8. Germline CDR1 is SGHKS and CDR2 is YYEKEE (reference sequence). CDR3 size: 16 residues. This clone was detected once. This sample comprised blood, obtained from a patient whose treatment included radiotherapy and nephrectomy. This receptor was identified in a man in his sixties with renal cell carcinoma. The chain has TRBV5-5 and TRBJ2-3, with 9 bases matching TRBD2. This chain's CDR3 is CASSPPSSGDTDTQYF. CDR3 sequence (DNA): TGTGCCAGCAGCCCCCCGTCTAGCGGGGACACAGATACGCAGTATTTT.